These T cell receptor beta chains were read from a single sample in a study of blood T cell repertoires in COVID-19. The table came from immunoSEQ multiplex PCR; TCRdb's copy has only in-frame clones and leaves some out. The sample carries 150,000 to 200,000 clones, 88% recorded once. Sequencing was done on a sample of peripheral blood. These receptors all come from a human donor in a cohort sampled during active COVID-19. CDR3s leave out the opening cysteine and the closing phenylalanine or tryptophan. The order of the fields is J gene, V gene, clone size, CDR3 length, CDR3 protein. Clone size, where shown, is once, few, many, or a class for clones that have expanded.

TRBJ1-5	TRBV4-1	once	15	ASSHPKTGEVFQPQH
TRBJ2-7	TRBV7-2	.	14	ASSLAPGGQGYEQY
TRBJ2-3	TRBV5-1	.	14	ASSLARTGNTDTQY
TRBJ1-6	TRBV2	few	12	ASKDGGVVSPLH
TRBJ1-2	TRBV4-1	.	13	ASSQSQDRTHGYT
TRBJ2-3	TRBV18	.	13	ASSPSLSARDTQY
TRBJ2-7	TRBV6-2/TRBV6-3	.	14	ASSYSIKDSSYEQY
TRBJ2-2	TRBV27	.	16	ASSLGMGGDRDTGELF
TRBJ1-1	TRBV9	.	14	ASSGVTTGGMAEAF
TRBJ1-5	TRBV29-1	.	13	SVESCGGGNQPQH
TRBJ2-3	TRBV27	.	15	ASSLSRGPTSTDTQY
TRBJ1-1	TRBV19	.	13	ASSSRQGGNTEAF
TRBJ1-2	TRBV18	.	13	ASSPKRGTEGGYT
TRBJ1-1	TRBV5-1	.	13	ASSLMTGYNTEAF
TRBJ1-1	TRBV5-1	.	12	ASSTDRVRNGAF
TRBJ2-7	TRBV7-7	.	12	ASSQNQGAGEQY
TRBJ2-3	TRBV11-3	.	13	ASSSGAGDPDTQY
TRBJ2-7	TRBV11-3	.	14	ASSSAGGSSAYEQY
TRBJ2-3	TRBV7-8	.	13	ASSFGLSSTDTQY
TRBJ2-1	TRBV7-2	.	13	ASSFTSGGAGEQF
TRBJ2-7	TRBV28	.	13	ASSLTAGSSYEQY
TRBJ1-3	TRBV19	.	14	ASSTWTGEVGNTIY
TRBJ1-2	TRBV5-4	.	11	ASSLGQEAGYT
TRBJ1-1	TRBV30	.	13	AWRRARGPNTEAF
TRBJ2-1	TRBV30	.	14	AWTVGLSRGYNEQF
TRBJ2-5	TRBV20-1	few	9	SVRSGETQY
TRBJ2-7	TRBV2	.	13	ASSSRDKGTYEQY
TRBJ1-1	TRBV10-1	.	11	ASRREMNTEAF
TRBJ2-3	TRBV7-7	once	15	ASSRGLAGGQADTQY
TRBJ2-7	TRBV5-1	.	15	ASSPNPLAGGPSEQY
TRBJ2-2	TRBV11-2	.	11	ASSFMRTGELF
TRBJ2-7	TRBV19	.	13	ASSIGTGETYEQY
TRBJ1-2	TRBV27	.	10	ASRQGLGGYT
TRBJ1-2	TRBV4-3	.	14	ASSQGSQGVTYGYT
TRBJ1-1	TRBV6-5	.	9	ASILGREAF
TRBJ2-5	TRBV30	.	13	AWKPGLAVQETQY
TRBJ1-5	TRBV28	.	13	ASLGAGTPNQPQH
TRBJ2-3	TRBV3-1/TRBV3-2	.	13	ASSRRTSPSDTQY
TRBJ2-7	TRBV10-3	.	12	AISESTGPYEQY
TRBJ1-5	TRBV7-2	.	12	ASSFTGGWQPQH
TRBJ1-2	TRBV24-1	.	11	ATSDFRGHGYT
TRBJ1-5	TRBV5-4	.	11	ASSWDSNQPQH